This T cell receptor beta chain emerged from a study of T cells after yellow fever vaccination. Study-wide findings and caveats: Peak timing came faster in the weaker secondary response, day 5 versus 15.

TCRdb reanalysed the 5' RACE reads using MiXCR and keeps one entry per CDR3 protein. The table includes about 210,000 distinct CDR3 sequences, 6.7% detected once. With 3 bases removed from V and 5 bases from J, the gap between germline ends came to 9 bases. Per the germline V gene, CDR1 is SGHTA and CDR2 is FQGNSA. This CDR3 is built from 13 residues. This clonotype was seen at least ten times. The antigen is undetermined. The rearrangement uses TRBV7-2 and TRBJ2-3; D remains unclear. The starting material was CD4+ T cells sorted from PBMCs, obtained on the day of the yellow fever booster vaccination. This sequence originates from a man aged 25 to 40 who received the YFV17D yellow fever vaccine. The CDR3 here is CASSFQIGDTQYF. The CDR3 coding sequence is TGTGCCAGCAGCTTCCAAATTGGAGATACGCAGTATTTT.